The source of this T cell receptor (beta chain) is a study of blood T cell repertoires in COVID-19. V was cut by 4 bases and J by 8 bases, with 17 bases left in between. The CDR3 length is 15 residues. Germline V gene lookup returns CDR1 MNHNY and CDR2 SVGAGI (reference sequence). The assay was immunoSEQ multiplex PCR, and TCRdb's table has in-frame clones only and misses some. Of about 250,000 clones in the sample, just over 85% were seen once. All recovered Cohort 3 donors got two negative PCRs, got clearance, or saw symptom resolution. Sequences were obtained from PBMCs or T cells enriched from blood (not recorded which). This TCR was sampled from a man between 35 and 55 years old who had recovered from COVID-19. This chain joins TRBV6-6 and TRBJ1-4; D perhaps matches TRBD1 (5 bases). DNA for the CDR3: TGTGCCAGCAGTTTTTCGGACTGGGGGGAAGAAAAACTGTTTTTT. Its translation is CASSFSDWGEEKLFF.